This T cell receptor (beta chain) was captured in a study of T cell responses to AZD1222 COVID-19 vaccine. TCRdb's copy holds only in-frame clones and misses some; the assay was immunoSEQ multiplex PCR. This sample carries more than 150,000 clones, approximately 93% of them seen once, and the ten largest clones take approximately 3.4%. The CDR3 is 13 amino acids. V gave up 1 base and J gave up 5 bases, with 9 bases separating them. Per the germline V gene, CDR1 is SGDLS and CDR2 is YYNGEE. Study observations and caveats: Spike was spanned by vaccine-associated CD4 TCRs, which were dominant at 160-218 and 743-854. Among AZD1222 vaccinees, only 5 to 7 were seropositive at baseline.

For this clone: No antigen is known for it.

Pooling covered second doses at about 4 or about 12 weeks. This material consisted of peripheral blood, taken 28 days after the second AZD1222 dose. This sequence joins TRBV9 and TRBJ2-5; D is perhaps TRBD2 (5 bases). The sequence was obtained from an adult who received the AZD1222 COVID-19 vaccine. CDR3 amino acids: CASSVRGGETQYF. CDR3 nucleotides: TGTGCCAGCAGCGTACGGGGTGGGGAGACCCAGTACTTC.